The present TCR beta chain was sequenced within a study of response to subunit inactivated influenza vaccine. Notes on the study in general: Authors suggested few new T cells are recruited by each seasonal influenza vaccination.

Germline CDR1 SEHNR, CDR2 FQNEAQ (reference sequence). The germline V and J ends were trimmed by 5 bases and 10 bases, with 9 bases remaining between them. CDR3 size: 11 residues. Comment on this clonotype: Its antigen is not identified.

In TCRdb, the RT-PCR reads were re-called with MiXCR into one record per CDR3 protein. This sample yields approximately 700,000 distinct CDR3 sequences, of which approximately 14% are seen a single time; more than 9% belongs to the top ten. This chain links TRBV7-9 with TRBJ2-1, with unresolved D. The clonotype originates from a man aged 45 to 65 who received an inactivated influenza vaccine. The sequences come from PBMCs from blood, collected about 13 days after vaccination. CDR3 protein: CASSPTLEQFF. The CDR3 coding sequence is TGTGCCAGCAGCCCGACGCTAGAGCAGTTCTTC.